These 15 T cell receptor beta chains share one sample of origin, sequenced in a study of cytomegalovirus exposure and HLA in healthy donors. PCR involved 60 Vbeta and 13 Jbeta primers. The data were produced by immunoSEQ multiplex PCR, yet TCRdb's version contains in-frame clones alone and is incomplete. The repertoire holds roughly 99,000 clones, 77% seen once, with roughly 4.2% in the top ten. Sequenced: PBMCs. The origin of the receptors is a male donor in good health and CMV-seronegative.

The V gene is TRBV14, the J gene TRBJ1-1, with 8 bases lining up with TRBD1. Trimming at V came to 6 bases and at J to 4 bases, leaving 4 bases not matched to a gene. Germline V gene lookup returns CDR1 SGHDN and CDR2 FVKESK. The CDR3 has 13 amino acids. CDR3 in amino acids: CASRRTGGTEAFF. The CDR3 coding sequence is TGTGCCAGCAGGCGTACAGGGGGCACTGAAGCTTTCTTT.

This clone has only a few counts. V usage is TRBV28 and J usage is TRBJ1-1, with D maybe TRBD1 (5 bases). The V and J ends lost 1 base and 0 bases respectively, with 9 bases between them. Germline-derived CDR1 and CDR2 are MDHEN and SYDVKM. This CDR3 contains 15 residues. The CDR3 loop reads CASSLSAGMNTEAFF. The CDR3 region has the DNA TGTGCCAGCAGTTTATCGGCAGGGATGAACACTGAAGCTTTCTTT.

V and J are TRBV11-2 and TRBJ2-7, with TRBD2 identical over 8 bases. CDR3 size: 16 residues. Germline V gives CDR1 SGHAT, CDR2 FQNNGV. The ends lost 3 bases at V and 6 bases at J; junction bases unmatched: 13. The CDR3 DNA reads TGTGCCAGCAGCTTCCCTCTGGCGGGAGGTCCGTCCGAGCAGTACTTC. It translates to CASSFPLAGGPSEQYF.

The chain recombines TRBV30 with TRBJ1-4, with D unresolved. V was shortened by 4 bases and J by 7 bases, with 10 bases between the two germline ends. The CDR3 runs to 12 residues. Germline CDR1 is GTSNPN and CDR2 is SVGIG (reference sequence). DNA for the CDR3: TGTGCCTGGACGAGCGAGAGTGAAAAACTGTTTTTT. It is translated as CAWTSESEKLFF.

This rearrangement joins TRBV5-1 to TRBJ2-1; D gene unclear. Germline V gives CDR1 SGHRS, CDR2 YFSETQ. The CDR3 covers 12 residues. Trimming took off 6 bases at V and 5 bases at J, with 9 bases between the two ends. The CDR3 nucleotides are TGCGCCAGCAAGGAGACTGACAATGAGCAGTTCTTC. This sequence encodes CASKETDNEQFF.

This chain uses TRBV27 with TRBJ2-2; the match to TRBD2 covers 7 bases. Trimming cost V 6 bases and J 4 bases; bases outside gene matches: 11. The germline V gene has CDR1 MNHEY and CDR2 SMNVEV (reference sequence). CDR3 size: 16 residues. For the CDR3, the DNA is TGTGCCAGCAGGGGAGGTGGTGGGGGGGGCACCGGGGAGCTGTTTTTT. Its translation is CASRGGGGGGTGELFF.

The chain recombines TRBV30 with TRBJ2-1, with TRBD1 identical over 8 bases. There are 13 residues in the CDR3. The germline V gene has CDR1 GTSNPN and CDR2 SVGIG (reference sequence). The V gene end was trimmed by 2 bases and the J gene end by 5 bases; junction bases not matched to a gene: 2. CDR3 DNA: TGTGCCTGGAGTACAGGGGGAGACAATGAGCAGTTCTTC. Translating gives CAWSTGGDNEQFF.

In regard to this clone: One end of the junction does not line up with germline, which may come from a read error. In DNA, the CDR3 is TGTGCCAGTAGTGCGTCGACAGGGAGGTCCTTCGAGCAGTACTTC. Protein sequence: CASSASTGRSFEQYF. The chain carries TRBV19 and TRBJ2-7, with a tentative D call TRBD1 (7 bases). The CDR3 has 15 amino acids. The germline V gene encodes CDR1 LNHDA and CDR2 SQIVND (reference sequence).

This clone turned up a few times. The rearrangement uses TRBV2 and TRBJ1-4, with D maybe TRBD1 (6 bases). The CDR3 is 15 residues long. Germline lookup yields CDR1 SNHLY and CDR2 FYNNEI. V was cut by 7 bases and J by 0 bases, with 12 bases left in between. CDR3 sequence: CASIIGGTTNEKLFF. CDR3 nucleotides: TGTGCCAGCATAATAGGGGGAACAACTAATGAAAAACTGTTTTTT.

This rearrangement joins TRBV27 to TRBJ2-1; TRBD2 aligns across 10 bases. Unmatched junction bases numbered 4, after V lost 5 bases and J lost 3 bases. The CDR3 loop spans 15 amino acids. Germline V gives CDR1 MNHEY, CDR2 SMNVEV (reference sequence). CDR3 protein: CASSPSGGFYNEQFF. DNA for the CDR3: TGTGCCAGCAGTCCTAGCGGGGGCTTCTACAATGAGCAGTTCTTC.

The chain joins TRBV28 to TRBJ1-5; a weak D match, TRBD1 (5 bases). The CDR3 runs to 15 residues. The ends were cut back, 6 bases at V and 0 bases at J, with 12 bases in the middle. Germline-derived CDR1 and CDR2 are MDHEN and SYDVKM. The CDR3 bases are TGTGCCAGCAGCAGGGTCCGTTATAGCAATCAGCCCCAGCATTTT. Translating gives CASSRVRYSNQPQHF. The whole variable domain, remainder taken from reference TRBV28 and TRBJ1-5, is DVKVTQSSRYLVKRTGEKVFLECVQDMDHENMFWYRQDPGLGLRLIYFSYDVKMKEKGDIPEGYSVSREKKERFSLILESASTNQTSMYLCASSRVRYSNQPQHFGDGTRLSIL.

The chain joins TRBV29-1 to TRBJ2-1; tentatively, D is TRBD2 (6 bases). CDR3 length: 15 amino acids. Trimming took 7 bases from V and 8 from J, leaving 24 bases between them. The V gene's germline CDR1 is SQVTM and CDR2 ANQGSEA. The CDR3 sequence: CSAFPRGNRVHEQFF. CDR3 DNA sequence: TGCAGCGCCTTTCCCCGGGGGAATCGGGTCCATGAGCAGTTCTTC.

This chain joins TRBV29-1 and TRBJ2-7; D possibly corresponds to TRBD1 (6 bases). Germline V gene data show CDR1 as SQVTM and CDR2 as ANQGSEA. The CDR3 has 14 residues. Trimming left V 6 bases short and J 2 bases short, with 17 bases between. This chain's CDR3 is CSVQTQGQAYEQYF. For the CDR3, the DNA is TGCAGCGTCCAAACCCAGGGACAAGCCTACGAGCAGTACTTC.

This clone came up a few times. V gene TRBV5-5 combines with J gene TRBJ1-4, with a weak D call TRBD1 (6 bases). CDR1 is SGHKS, CDR2 YYEKEE, per germline (reference sequence). Trimming left V 2 bases short and J 3 bases short, with 8 bases between. The length of the CDR3 is 14 residues. The CDR3 is CASSLRTANEKLFF. CDR3 sequence (DNA): TGTGCCAGCAGCTTACGGACAGCTAATGAAAAACTGTTTTTT.

This chain uses TRBV30 with TRBJ2-5, with TRBD2 matching 9 bases. The V gene end was trimmed by 1 base and the J gene end by 4 bases; junction bases not matched to a gene: 1. CDR1 and CDR2 from the germline V gene are GTSNPN and SVGIG (reference sequence). The CDR3 covers 13 residues. DNA for the CDR3: TGTGCCTGGAGTGGTAGCGGGGGAGAGACCCAGTACTTC. Translating gives CAWSGSGGETQYF.